This is a list of T cell receptor beta chains from one sample in a study of CD8 T cells in Susac syndrome. Each CDR3 protein gets one entry after TCRdb re-called the immunoSEQ multiplex PCR reads with MiXCR. In the table there are about 200,000 distinct CDR3 sequences, roughly 92% of which are singletons. Sequenced: CD8+ T cells from PBMCs. All receptors derive from a human donor with multiple sclerosis. The CDR3 runs from the conserved cysteine through the conserved F or W. Each record gives: CDR3 DNA, CDR3 protein, V gene, D gene, J gene, clone size. The D gene is left open where the match is weak. Clone size, where shown, is once, few, many, or a class for clones that have expanded.

CDR3 DNA: TGCGCCAGCAGCCCCGACCTTCAGGGGATGAACACTGAAGCTTTCTTT
CDR3 protein: CASSPDLQGMNTEAFF
V gene: TRBV5-1
D gene: .
J gene: TRBJ1-1
clone size: .

CDR3 DNA: TGCAGCGTTGAAATACAGAGCCCGAACACTGAAGCTTTCTTT
CDR3 protein: CSVEIQSPNTEAFF
V gene: TRBV29-1
D gene: .
J gene: TRBJ1-1
clone size: once

CDR3 DNA: TGCAGCGTTGAAGACACGGCACGAAGGATAACTTCGTACACTGAAGCTTTCTTT
CDR3 protein: CSVEDTARRITSYTEAFF
V gene: TRBV29-1
D gene: .
J gene: TRBJ1-1
clone size: .

CDR3 DNA: TGTGCCAGCAGCCCAGAGACAGGGCTGGATCAGCCCCAGCATTTT
CDR3 protein: CASSPETGLDQPQHF
V gene: TRBV2
D gene: TRBD1
J gene: TRBJ1-5
clone size: .

CDR3 DNA: TGTGCCAGCAGTTTACGGGAATACTATGGCTACACCTTC
CDR3 protein: CASSLREYYGYTF
V gene: TRBV12-3/TRBV12-4
D gene: .
J gene: TRBJ1-2
clone size: .

CDR3 DNA: TGTGCCACCAGCAGAGAGGACAGTTTGGAGACCCAGTACTTC
CDR3 protein: CATSREDSLETQYF
V gene: TRBV15
D gene: .
J gene: TRBJ2-5
clone size: once

CDR3 DNA: TGTGCCAGCAGCTCGAGATTGCGTGGACGGGAGACCGTCTACGAGCAGTACTTC
CDR3 protein: CASSSRLRGRETVYEQYF
V gene: TRBV13
D gene: .
J gene: TRBJ2-7
clone size: .

CDR3 DNA: TGTGCCACCAGCCCCCGGGACAGGGATTCACCCCTCCACTTT
CDR3 protein: CATSPRDRDSPLHF
V gene: TRBV15
D gene: TRBD1
J gene: TRBJ1-6
clone size: .

CDR3 DNA: TGTGCCAGCAGCCCCCTCATCGCAGATACGCAGTATTTT
CDR3 protein: CASSPLIADTQYF
V gene: TRBV12-3/TRBV12-4
D gene: .
J gene: TRBJ2-3
clone size: .

CDR3 DNA: TGTGCCAGTAGTATTATGGGTGCCACTGAAGCTTTCTTT
CDR3 protein: CASSIMGATEAFF
V gene: TRBV19
D gene: .
J gene: TRBJ1-1
clone size: .

CDR3 DNA: TGTGCCAGCAGCTTTGTGACTAGCGGTCGCACCGGGGAGCTGTTTTTT
CDR3 protein: CASSFVTSGRTGELFF
V gene: TRBV7-9
D gene: TRBD2
J gene: TRBJ2-2
clone size: .

CDR3 DNA: TGTGCTAGTGGTTTCGGGACAGTTTCCGGCTACACCTTC
CDR3 protein: CASGFGTVSGYTF
V gene: TRBV12-5
D gene: TRBD1
J gene: TRBJ1-2
clone size: .

CDR3 DNA: TGTGCCAGCAGTTACGGGATGCGGAGCTACGAGCAGTACTTC
CDR3 protein: CASSYGMRSYEQYF
V gene: TRBV6-2/TRBV6-3
D gene: .
J gene: TRBJ2-7
clone size: .

CDR3 DNA: TGTGCCAGCAGCGTAGGTGGGGGAACTACCGGGGAGCTGTTTTTT
CDR3 protein: CASSVGGGTTGELFF
V gene: TRBV9
D gene: .
J gene: TRBJ2-2
clone size: .

CDR3 DNA: TGCGCCAGCAGCTTGGGGCAGGCTGGGGGCACTGAAGCTTTCTTT
CDR3 protein: CASSLGQAGGTEAFF
V gene: TRBV5-1
D gene: .
J gene: TRBJ1-1
clone size: once

CDR3 DNA: TGTGCCAGCAGAGGGGGGGCGGAAGAGACCCAGTACTTC
CDR3 protein: CASRGGAEETQYF
V gene: TRBV6-1
D gene: .
J gene: TRBJ2-5
clone size: .

CDR3 DNA: TGTGCCAGCAATGGGCAGGGCACAGATACGCAGTATTTT
CDR3 protein: CASNGQGTDTQYF
V gene: TRBV7-8
D gene: .
J gene: TRBJ2-3
clone size: .

CDR3 DNA: TGTGCCAGCCGGGATGAAGTTTCCAATCAGCCCCAGCATTTT
CDR3 protein: CASRDEVSNQPQHF
V gene: TRBV19
D gene: .
J gene: TRBJ1-5
clone size: .

CDR3 DNA: TGTGCCAGCAGCCGGCTCACCCTAGCGTCTAGCACAGATACGCAGTATTTT
CDR3 protein: CASSRLTLASSTDTQYF
V gene: TRBV3-1
D gene: .
J gene: TRBJ2-3
clone size: .

CDR3 DNA: TGTGCCAGCAGCTTAACCGCGGGAGCAGATACGCAGTATTTT
CDR3 protein: CASSLTAGADTQYF
V gene: TRBV13
D gene: TRBD2
J gene: TRBJ2-3
clone size: .

CDR3 DNA: TGCGCCAGACCGTCTCGTAAAGGGGAGGGTGAAAAACTGTTTTTT
CDR3 protein: CARPSRKGEGEKLFF
V gene: TRBV23-1
D gene: .
J gene: TRBJ1-4
clone size: .